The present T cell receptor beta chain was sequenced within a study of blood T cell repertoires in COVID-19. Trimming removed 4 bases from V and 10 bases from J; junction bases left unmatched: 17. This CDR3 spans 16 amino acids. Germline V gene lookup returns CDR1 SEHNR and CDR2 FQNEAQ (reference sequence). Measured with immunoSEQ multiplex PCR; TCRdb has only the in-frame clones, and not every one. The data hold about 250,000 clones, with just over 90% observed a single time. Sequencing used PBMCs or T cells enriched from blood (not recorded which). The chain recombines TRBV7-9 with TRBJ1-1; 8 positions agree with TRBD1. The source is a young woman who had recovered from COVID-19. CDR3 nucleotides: TGTGCCAGCAGCTCGGCAGAAACGACAGGGGAATTAATAGCTTTCTTT. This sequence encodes CASSSAETTGELIAFF. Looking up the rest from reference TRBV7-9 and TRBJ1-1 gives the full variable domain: DTGVSQNPRHKITKRGQNVTFRCDPISEHNRLYWYRQTLGQGPEFLTYFQNEAQLEKSRLLSDRFSAERPKGSFSTLEIQRTEQGDSAMYLCASSSAETTGELIAFFGQGTRLTVV.